This TCR beta chain was sequenced for a study of T cell changes during pregnancy in multiple sclerosis. V lost 6 bases and J lost 6, with 18 bases in between. CDR1 and CDR2 (germline): MDHEN, SYDVKM. The CDR3 loop spans 15 amino acids. Assay used: immunoSEQ multiplex PCR; TCRdb lists only in-frame clones, some missing. The table shows about 120,000 clones, with 85% to 95% occurring only once. The chain employs TRBV28 and TRBJ1-5, with a weak D call TRBD1 (5 bases). Sequencing used peripheral blood, obtained before pregnancy. The TCR comes from a female donor with multiple sclerosis, enrolled in a pregnancy study. For the CDR3, the DNA is TGTGCCAGCAGGCTCGCCGGCAGGGAAGCTCAGCCCCAGCATTTT. Translating it yields CASRLAGREAQPQHF.